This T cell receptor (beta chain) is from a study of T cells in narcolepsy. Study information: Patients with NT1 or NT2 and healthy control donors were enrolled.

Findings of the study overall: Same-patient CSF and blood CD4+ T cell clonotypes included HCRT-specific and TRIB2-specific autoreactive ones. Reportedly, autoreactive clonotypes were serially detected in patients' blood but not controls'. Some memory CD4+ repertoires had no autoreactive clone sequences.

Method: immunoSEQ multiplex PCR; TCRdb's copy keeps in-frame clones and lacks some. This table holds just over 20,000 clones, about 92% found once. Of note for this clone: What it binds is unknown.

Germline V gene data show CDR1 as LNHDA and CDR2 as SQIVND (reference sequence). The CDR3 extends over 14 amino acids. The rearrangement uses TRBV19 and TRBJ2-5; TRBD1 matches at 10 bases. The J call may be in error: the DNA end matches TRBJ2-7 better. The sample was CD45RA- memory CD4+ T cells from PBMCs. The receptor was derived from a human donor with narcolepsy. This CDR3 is CASKSGTGAYEQYF. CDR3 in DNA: TGTGCCAGCAAATCCGGGACAGGGGCCTACGAGCAGTACTTC.